Below are 9 T cell receptor beta chains sequenced from a single sample in a study of shared T cell receptors in the human thymus. Sequenced by immunoSEQ multiplex PCR; TCRdb stores in-frame clones only, minus some. The profile shows 450,000 to 650,000 clones, approximately 80% of them singletons. A further study also used this sample, focusing on human thymus T cells.

Sequenced input: thymocytes. The receptors derive from a boy less than two years old with a congenital heart defect.

The chain is built from TRBV4-2 and TRBJ2-1; 10 positions agree with TRBD1. This CDR3 comprises 19 residues. V shed 0 bases, J shed 5 bases, and the junction held 13 bases outside the gene matches. The germline CDR1 and CDR2 sequences are LGHNA and YNFKEQ. The CDR3 loop reads CASSQDGTGATFGDNEQFF. The CDR3 region has the DNA TGTGCCAGCAGCCAAGACGGGACAGGGGCCACATTTGGGGACAATGAGCAGTTCTTC.

The genes are TRBV4-3 and TRBJ2-2, with TRBD1 matching 10 bases. With V trimmed by 4 bases and J by 9 bases, 5 bases remained unmatched. The length of the CDR3 is 14 residues. CDR1 and CDR2 from the germline V gene are LGHNA and YSLEER. CDR3 nucleotides: TGCGCCAGCAGCCCAAGACAGGGGGCAAGGGAGCTGTTTTTT. Its protein is CASSPRQGARELFF.

This clone appeared a few times. The chain uses TRBV5-6 and TRBJ2-1; maybe TRBD2 (6 bases). Germline assignment: CDR1 SGHDT and CDR2 YYEEEE. This CDR3 spans 16 amino acids. V lost 1 base and J lost 0, with 11 bases in between. This CDR3 is CASSLIGSGSYNEQFF. The CDR3, as DNA: TGTGCCAGCAGCTTGATTGGTAGCGGCTCCTACAATGAGCAGTTCTTC.

The chain is built from TRBV11-3 and TRBJ2-3, with 9 positions matching TRBD2. The CDR3 is 16 residues long. V shed 4 bases, J shed 0 bases, and the junction held 5 bases outside the gene matches. Germline assignment: CDR1 SGHNT and CDR2 YENEEA. The CDR3 region has the DNA TGTGCCAGCAGCTCAGCTAGCGGGGCTAGCACAGATACGCAGTATTTT. It specifies CASSSASGASTDTQYF. Full variable domain (missing parts from reference TRBV11-3 and TRBJ2-3): EAGVVQSPRYKIIEKKQPVAFWCNPISGHNTLYWYLQNLGQGPELLIRYENEEAVDDSQLPKDRFSAERLKGVDSTLKIQPAELGDSAVYLCASSSASGASTDTQYFGPGTRLTVL.

The sample holds one count of this clone. The V call is TRBV5-4, the J call TRBJ2-1; TRBD2 matches 7 bases. The CDR3 sequence is 16 residues long. The germline V gene encodes CDR1 SGHNT and CDR2 YYREEE (reference sequence). Losses at the gene ends were 1 base for V and 0 bases for J; bases not matched to a gene: 4. CDR3 sequence: CASSLKGGSSYNEQFF. For the CDR3, the DNA is TGTGCCAGCAGCTTGAAGGGAGGGAGCTCCTACAATGAGCAGTTCTTC.

This clone was picked up a small number of times. The chain combines TRBV7-6 with TRBJ2-3, with 7 bases aligning to TRBD2. The length of the CDR3 is 13 residues. The germline V gene encodes CDR1 SGHVS and CDR2 FNYEAQ. Unmatched junction bases numbered 9, after V lost 1 base and J lost 14 bases. This CDR3 reads CASSLGPAGWRYF. CDR3 in DNA: TGTGCCAGCAGCTTAGGCCCAGCGGGGTGGAGGTATTTT.

DNA of the CDR3: TGTGCCAGCAGCACAGGGATCTACAATGAGCAGTTCTTC. Residues: CASSTGIYNEQFF. The chain employs TRBV9 and TRBJ2-1; tentatively, D is TRBD1 (6 bases). In germline, CDR1 is SGDLS, CDR2 YYNGEE. Between the trimmed V and J ends, which lost 4 bases and 3 bases, there was a span of 8 bases. The CDR3 has 13 residues.

The chain combines TRBV30 with TRBJ2-3, with D possibly being TRBD2 (7 bases). With 7 bases removed from V and 0 bases from J, the gap between germline ends came to 17 bases. CDR3 length: 15 residues. Germline V gene data show CDR1 as GTSNPN and CDR2 as SVGIG (reference sequence). The DNA for the CDR3 is TGTGCCTCAAAAGGGGGGGACTATAGCACAGATACGCAGTATTTT. This encodes CASKGGDYSTDTQYF.

V and J are TRBV10-3 and TRBJ2-1; no clear D. The CDR3 extends over 13 amino acids. Germline V gene lookup returns CDR1 ENHRY and CDR2 SYGVKD. V lost 10 bases and J lost 3, with 13 bases in between. The CDR3 loop is CASRRLNYNEQFF. CDR3 DNA sequence: TGTGCCAGTCGTCGGTTGAACTACAATGAGCAGTTCTTC.